This T cell receptor beta chain was sequenced during a study of control samples from healthy donors and cancer patients. The CDR3 spans 15 residues. Trimming left V 7 bases short and J 8 bases short, with 23 bases between. Germline V CDR1 and CDR2: SNHLY, FYNNEI. Clones were read by immunoSEQ multiplex PCR, and TCRdb kept only the in-frame ones, dropping some. In the table there are roughly 76,000 clones, 93% of which are singletons. Sequenced material: PBMCs. The TCR sequence derives from a woman in her thirties or forties with lung cancer. The rearrangement links TRBV2 to TRBJ1-2; maybe TRBD1 (5 bases). The CDR3 sequence: CASTLLPREGRGYTF. In nucleotides, the CDR3 is TGTGCCAGCACCTTACTCCCGCGAGAGGGGCGCGGCTACACCTTC.